Described below is a single TCR beta chain sequence and its context. The target antigen is unknown. The sample belongs to a study of long-term antiretroviral therapy in people with HIV. Broader study findings: Pre-ART-expanded clones dominated the repertoire at all time points.

Clinicians in the United States treated all participants with HIV. Version v3.0 of the immunoSEQ assay ran at survey level. Assay: immunoSEQ multiplex PCR; the TCRdb copy retains only in-frame clones and omits some. The data show tens of thousands of clones, approximately 84% seen once. CDR1 is SGHTA, CDR2 FQGNSA, per germline. This CDR3 comprises 15 residues. V was clipped by 5 bases and J by 3 bases; unmatched bases: 6. The sequence derives from a man aged 18-30 years with HIV. The rearrangement joins TRBV7-2 to TRBJ2-1; 8 bases are a match to TRBD2. The sample was unsorted PBMCs, taken 0.5 years after starting antiretroviral therapy. CDR3 sequence (DNA): TGTGCCAGCAGCACCGGGACTAGTAGCTACAATGAGCAGTTCTTC. Protein product: CASSTGTSSYNEQFF.